One sample yielded the 29 T cell receptor beta chains listed below, sequenced in a study of cytomegalovirus exposure and HLA in healthy donors. PCR amplification relied on 60 Vbeta primers (plus 13 Jbeta primers). TCRdb's table, derived via immunoSEQ multiplex PCR, lists solely in-frame clones and lacks some. The data contain some 190,000 clones, around 81% of them singletons. Sequenced material: PBMCs. These receptors all stem from a man younger than 30 in good health and CMV-seronegative.

This clone was seen only once. The chain recombines TRBV5-8 with TRBJ2-1, with 8 bases identical to TRBD2. V was clipped by 4 bases and J by 5 bases; unmatched bases: 5. Germline CDR1 SGHTS, CDR2 YDEGEE. CDR3 length: 14 residues. The CDR3 spells CASSPGLAHNEQFF. The CDR3 region has the DNA TGTGCCAGCAGCCCCGGACTAGCTCACAATGAGCAGTTCTTC.

The gene calls are TRBV7-8 and TRBJ1-4, with D perhaps TRBD1 (6 bases). Germline loops: CDR1 SGHVS, CDR2 FQNEAQ. The CDR3 sequence is 15 residues long. V was pared by 4 bases and J by 7 bases, with 16 bases between. CDR3 bases: TGTGCCAGCAGCTCAGGTGTCAGGGGCAGTGAAAAACTGTTTTTT. It is translated as CASSSGVRGSEKLFF.

The CDR3 loop reads CASSQVSSLGGGGSEQYF. CDR3 coding DNA: TGCGCCAGCAGCCAAGTATCCTCTTTGGGCGGGGGAGGTTCCGAGCAGTACTTC. V and J are TRBV4-3 and TRBJ2-7, with TRBD2 matching 7 bases. The CDR3 has 18 amino acids. Per the germline V gene, CDR1 is LGHNA and CDR2 is YSLEER. The J segment lost 6 bases and the V segment lost 1 base, leaving 18 bases of the junction unmatched.

The rearrangement joins TRBV28 to TRBJ2-7; 7 bases match TRBD2. CDR3 size: 14 residues. Germline CDR1 is MDHEN and CDR2 is SYDVKM. The ends lost 5 bases at V and 3 bases at J; junction bases unmatched: 7. The CDR3 loop reads CASSPGGLNYEQYF. DNA for the CDR3: TGTGCCAGCAGTCCGGGAGGCCTTAACTACGAGCAGTACTTC.

This clone turned up a few times. The chain carries TRBV6-5 and TRBJ1-3, with D perhaps TRBD1 (5 bases). Looked up from germline, CDR1 is MNHEY and CDR2 is SVGAGI. The V end was cut by 0 bases, the J end by 2 bases, with 5 bases between. The CDR3 contains 14 residues. CDR3 coding DNA: TGTGCCAGCAGTTACTCGGGGCCTGGAAACACCATATATTTT. Protein product: CASSYSGPGNTIYF.

This rearrangement joins TRBV2 to TRBJ2-3; possible D gene TRBD2, 5 bases. The CDR3 length is 12 residues. Germline V lookup: CDR1 SNHLY, CDR2 FYNNEI. V was pared by 7 bases and J by 4 bases, with 9 bases between. Here the CDR3 DNA reads TGTGCCAGCAACGGACTTGCAGATACGCAGTATTTT. Its protein is CASNGLADTQYF.

V usage is TRBV9 and J usage is TRBJ2-1, with a weak D call TRBD2 (7 bases). The CDR3 runs 15 residues. V lost 2 bases and J lost 7, with 16 bases in between. The germline V gene encodes CDR1 SGDLS and CDR2 YYNGEE. CDR3 nucleotide sequence: TGTGCCAGCAGCGTCAGCGGGACGGGGGCAAATGAGCAGTTCTTC. Translation: CASSVSGTGANEQFF.

The rearrangement uses TRBV2 and TRBJ1-3; 7 positions match TRBD1. This CDR3 spans 13 amino acids. Germline CDR1 reads SNHLY; CDR2 reads FYNNEI. V trimming: 11 bases; J trimming: 4 bases; junction bases outside the gene matches: 8. This CDR3 reads CAGDRVSGNTIYF. The CDR3, as DNA: TGTGCCGGTGACAGGGTCTCCGGAAACACCATATATTTT.

CDR3 in DNA: TGTGCCAGCTTGGGGGGTACAGGCTACGAGCAGTACTTC. Protein product: CASLGGTGYEQYF. The genes are TRBV2 and TRBJ2-7, with D possibly TRBD2 on 6 matching bases. The CDR3 is 13 residues long. V dropped 8 bases and J dropped 3 bases, with 14 bases sitting between them. Germline values: CDR1 SNHLY, CDR2 FYNNEI.

The chain employs TRBV7-2 and TRBJ2-5, with D perhaps TRBD2 (6 bases). The germline gives CDR1 SGHTA, CDR2 FQGNSA. Trimming pared 5 bases from V and 0 bases from J, leaving 13 bases between. The CDR3 spans 15 residues. The chain's CDR3 is CASSPEGGYQETQYF. The CDR3 nucleotides are TGTGCCAGCAGCCCTGAAGGAGGGTACCAAGAGACCCAGTACTTC. Based on the CDR3 plus reference TRBV7-2 and TRBJ2-5, the full variable domain is GAGVSQSPSNKVTEKGKDVELRCDPISGHTALYWYRQSLGQGLEFLIYFQGNSAPDKSGLPSDRFSAERTGGSVSTLTIQRTQQEDSAVYLCASSPEGGYQETQYFGPGTRLLVL.

This chain links TRBV5-1 with TRBJ2-1; D is perhaps TRBD1 (6 bases). From germline, CDR1 is SGHRS and CDR2 YFSETQ. The CDR3 has 15 amino acids. V gave up 4 bases and J gave up 0 bases, with 11 bases separating them. The CDR3 protein is CASSLGTPSYNEQFF. The CDR3 nucleotides read TGCGCCAGCAGCCTCGGGACACCCTCCTACAATGAGCAGTTCTTC. Variable domain in full (rest from reference TRBV5-1 and TRBJ2-1): KAGVTQTPRYLIKTRGQQVTLSCSPISGHRSVSWYQQTPGQGLQFLFEYFSETQRNKGNFPGRFSGRQFSNSRSEMNVSTLELGDSALYLCASSLGTPSYNEQFFGPGTRLTVL.

This chain joins TRBV7-6 and TRBJ2-7; unclear D gene. The germline CDR1 and CDR2 sequences are SGHVS and FNYEAQ. The CDR3 loop spans 12 amino acids. V dropped 5 bases and J dropped 2 bases, with 7 bases sitting between them. The CDR3 protein is CASSPNPYEQYF. The CDR3 DNA follows: TGTGCCAGCAGCCCTAACCCCTACGAGCAGTACTTC. Looking up the rest from reference TRBV7-6 and TRBJ2-7 gives the full variable domain: GAGVSQSPRYKVTKRGQDVALRCDPISGHVSLYWYRQALGQGPEFLTYFNYEAQQDKSGLPNDRFSAERPEGSISTLTIQRTEQRDSAMYRCASSPNPYEQYFGPGTRLTVT.

This sequence joins TRBV7-3 and TRBJ2-7; D may be TRBD1 (5 bases). The V and J ends lost 2 bases and 5 bases respectively, with 10 bases between them. The CDR3 is 13 residues long. CDR1 is SGHTA and CDR2 is FQGTGA in the germline V gene. The CDR3 DNA reads as TGTGCCAGCAGCTTAGGGCAGGGCGACGAGCAGTACTTC. It codes for CASSLGQGDEQYF.

The chain uses TRBV28 and TRBJ2-2; D is possibly TRBD1 (5 bases). Per germline, CDR1 MDHEN and CDR2 SYDVKM. This CDR3 region has 16 residues. The V end was cut by 2 bases, the J end by 6 bases, with 16 bases between. Written as DNA, the CDR3 is TGTGCCAGCAGTTTAGGTGGCCAGGGTTTATCCGGGGAGCTGTTTTTT. The encoded protein is CASSLGGQGLSGELFF. Using reference TRBV28 and TRBJ2-2 for the parts outside the CDR3, the full variable domain is DVKVTQSSRYLVKRTGEKVFLECVQDMDHENMFWYRQDPGLGLRLIYFSYDVKMKEKGDIPEGYSVSREKKERFSLILESASTNQTSMYLCASSLGGQGLSGELFFGEGSRLTVL.

Written as DNA, the CDR3 is TGTGCCAGCAGCGTAGGAGGGGGTAGTAACTATGGCTACACCTTC. Residues: CASSVGGGSNYGYTF. V gene TRBV9 combines with J gene TRBJ1-2; perhaps TRBD1 as D (6 bases). CDR3 length: 15 residues. CDR1 is SGDLS, CDR2 YYNGEE, per germline. The V and J ends lost 0 bases and 1 base respectively, with 10 bases between them.

The rearrangement joins TRBV5-6 to TRBJ2-3; D possibly corresponds to TRBD1 (6 bases). CDR1 is SGHDT and CDR2 is YYEEEE in the germline V gene. The CDR3 spans 15 residues. V was shortened by 7 bases and J by 3 bases, with 18 bases between the two germline ends. The CDR3, as DNA: TGTGCCAGCGCTGGGGGCTGGGGCGGGACAGATACGCAGTATTTT. Residues: CASAGGWGGTDTQYF.

The V and J genes are TRBV7-9 and TRBJ1-1; 8 bases are shared with TRBD1. Germline CDR1 reads SEHNR; CDR2 reads FQNEAQ (reference sequence). V was pared by 1 base and J by 1 base, with 2 bases of the junction left unmatched. This CDR3 is 15 amino acids long. CDR3 residues: CASSLEGTGNTEAFF. Here the CDR3 DNA reads TGTGCCAGCAGCTTAGAAGGGACAGGGAACACTGAAGCTTTCTTT.

The chain joins TRBV11-2 to TRBJ1-3; D possibly corresponds to TRBD1 (5 bases). The V end was cut by 2 bases, the J end by 4 bases, with 9 bases between. This CDR3 spans 14 amino acids. Germline lookup yields CDR1 SGHAT and CDR2 FQNNGV. CDR3: CASSLWQGGNTIYF. The CDR3, as DNA: TGTGCCAGCAGCTTATGGCAGGGAGGAAACACCATATATTTT.

This clone was seen more than once but under ten times. The rearrangement joins TRBV7-9 to TRBJ2-7, with 9 bases lining up with TRBD1. This CDR3 spans 14 amino acids. The germline gives CDR1 SEHNR, CDR2 FQNEAQ (reference sequence). With V trimmed by 5 bases and J by 3 bases, 5 bases remained unmatched. CDR3 in DNA: TGTGCCAGCAGCGACCCGGGACAGGGCTACGAGCAGTACTTC. Its protein is CASSDPGQGYEQYF. The entire variable domain, with the rest obtained from reference TRBV7-9 and TRBJ2-7, is as follows: DTGVSQNPRHKITKRGQNVTFRCDPISEHNRLYWYRQTLGQGPEFLTYFQNEAQLEKSRLLSDRFSAERPKGSFSTLEIQRTEQGDSAMYLCASSDPGQGYEQYFGPGTRLTVT.

The V gene is TRBV14, the J gene TRBJ2-3; 8 nucleotides align to TRBD2. Germline CDR1 is SGHDN and CDR2 is FVKESK. V trimming: 5 bases; J trimming: 6 bases; junction bases outside the gene matches: 7. The CDR3 runs 14 residues. The CDR3 here is CASSKRELSDTQYF. The CDR3 nucleotides are TGTGCCAGCAGCAAGCGGGAGCTTTCGGATACGCAGTATTTT.

This clone was counted a few times. The chain carries TRBV14 and TRBJ2-7; D unclear. Looked up from germline, CDR1 is SGHDN and CDR2 is FVKESK. The ends were cut back, 0 bases at V and 3 bases at J, with 6 bases in the middle. The CDR3 consists of 13 residues. CDR3 sequence reads: CASSQDPGYEQYF. Here the CDR3 DNA reads TGTGCCAGCAGCCAAGATCCAGGCTACGAGCAGTACTTC.

This clone was seen a few times. The rearrangement uses TRBV5-1 and TRBJ2-3; D call uncertain. Per the germline V gene, CDR1 is SGHRS and CDR2 is YFSETQ. Trimming cost V 0 bases and J 1 base, with 9 bases left between them. This CDR3 is built from 15 residues. CDR3 sequence (DNA): TGCGCCAGCAGCTTGGGACACGTCGGCACAGATACGCAGTATTTT. Residues: CASSLGHVGTDTQYF. The whole variable domain, filled in from reference TRBV5-1 and TRBJ2-3, reads KAGVTQTPRYLIKTRGQQVTLSCSPISGHRSVSWYQQTPGQGLQFLFEYFSETQRNKGNFPGRFSGRQFSNSRSEMNVSTLELGDSALYLCASSLGHVGTDTQYFGPGTRLTVL.

This clone showed up just a few times. The chain carries TRBV7-3 and TRBJ2-2; D might be TRBD1 (5 bases). With 6 bases removed from V and 0 bases from J, the gap between germline ends came to 14 bases. Per germline, CDR1 SGHTA and CDR2 FQGTGA. The CDR3 is 16 amino acids. The CDR3 DNA reads TGTGCCAGCAGTTTTGGGGCAGCCGCGAACACCGGGGAGCTGTTTTTT. Translated: CASSFGAAANTGELFF.

This clone was seen a single time. The chain employs TRBV5-1 and TRBJ2-7; the match to TRBD1 covers 8 bases. V was clipped by 4 bases and J by 4 bases; unmatched bases: 7. The CDR3 runs 14 residues. Germline CDR1 is SGHRS and CDR2 is YFSETQ. CDR3 bases: TGCGCCAGCAGCCGGACAGGGCCGGCTTACGAGCAGTACTTC. Amino acid sequence: CASSRTGPAYEQYF.

V is TRBV2 and J is TRBJ1-1; TRBD1 might be the D (5 bases). CDR1 and CDR2 (germline): SNHLY, FYNNEI. This CDR3 is built from 14 residues. V shed 6 bases and J shed 0 bases, with 11 bases lying between them. The CDR3 region is CASSLRVMNTEAFF. CDR3 bases: TGTGCCAGCAGCCTCAGGGTCATGAACACTGAAGCTTTCTTT.

This clone was detected only once. The CDR3 region is CSVEKRGSGLSYEQYF. DNA of the CDR3: TGCAGCGTTGAGAAGAGAGGGTCTGGCCTCTCCTACGAGCAGTACTTC. The chain links TRBV29-1 to TRBJ2-7; tentative D call: TRBD2 (5 bases). The germline V and J ends were trimmed by 3 bases and 0 bases, with 18 bases remaining between them. The CDR3 covers 16 residues. CDR1 and CDR2 (germline): SQVTM, ANQGSEA.

The chain employs TRBV29-1 and TRBJ2-5; a weak D match, TRBD1 (5 bases). The length of the CDR3 is 13 residues. Germline V gene data show CDR1 as SQVTM and CDR2 as ANQGSEA. V was trimmed by 8 bases and J by 5 bases, leaving 18 bases between them. CDR3 sequence (DNA): TGCAGCTCACCTGGGGCCTCGGGTGAGACCCAGTACTTC. Encoded protein: CSSPGASGETQYF.

This clone was picked up a small number of times. This rearrangement joins TRBV5-6 to TRBJ2-7; unclear D gene. This CDR3 has 14 residues. With 7 bases removed from V and 2 bases from J, the gap between germline ends came to 16 bases. CDR1 and CDR2 (germline): SGHDT, YYEEEE. CDR3 DNA sequence: TGTGCCAGCGGAGATACCCTTGGTGCCTACGAGCAGTACTTC. Translated, it gives CASGDTLGAYEQYF.

The chain joins TRBV19 to TRBJ1-2, with D hard to call. Germline V gene sequence: CDR1 LNHDA, CDR2 SQIVND (reference sequence). Between the trimmed V and J ends, which lost 1 base and 3 bases, there was a span of 3 bases. This CDR3 is 12 amino acids long. CDR3 sequence: CASSIGDYGYTF. DNA of the CDR3: TGTGCCAGTAGTATAGGCGACTATGGCTACACCTTC.